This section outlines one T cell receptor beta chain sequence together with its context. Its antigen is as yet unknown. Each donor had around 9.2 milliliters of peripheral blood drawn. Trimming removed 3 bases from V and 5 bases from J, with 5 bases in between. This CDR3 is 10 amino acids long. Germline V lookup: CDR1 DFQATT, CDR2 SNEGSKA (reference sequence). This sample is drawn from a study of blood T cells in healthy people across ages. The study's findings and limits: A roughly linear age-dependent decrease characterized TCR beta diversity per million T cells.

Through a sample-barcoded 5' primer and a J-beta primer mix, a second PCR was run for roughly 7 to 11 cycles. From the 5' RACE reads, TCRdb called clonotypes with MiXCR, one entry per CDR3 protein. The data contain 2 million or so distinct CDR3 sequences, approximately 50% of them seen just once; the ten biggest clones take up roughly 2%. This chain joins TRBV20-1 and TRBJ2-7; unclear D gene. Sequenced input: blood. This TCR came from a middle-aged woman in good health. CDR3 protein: CSASRDEQYF. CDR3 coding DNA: TGCAGTGCTAGTAGGGACGAGCAGTACTTC.